Detailed here is one TCR beta chain. This entry comes from a study of blood T cell repertoires in COVID-19. Germline V gene data show CDR1 as SGHRS and CDR2 as YFSETQ. V trimming: 4 bases; J trimming: 5 bases; junction bases outside the gene matches: 8. The length of the CDR3 is 15 residues. Some clones are missing from TCRdb's copy, which holds only in-frame ones; the method was immunoSEQ multiplex PCR. The sample holds some 200,000 clones, approximately 88% seen once. The sample was PBMCs or T cells enriched from blood (not recorded which). The receptor's source is a woman younger than 35 who had recovered from COVID-19. The chain couples TRBV5-1 to TRBJ2-5; 10 bases agree with TRBD2. Here the CDR3 reads CASSGSGGAFETQYF. CDR3 in DNA: TGCGCCAGCAGCGGGAGCGGGGGGGCCTTTGAGACCCAGTACTTC.